These 30 T cell receptor beta chains were sequenced from one sample in a study of cytomegalovirus exposure and HLA in healthy donors. The primer mix had 60 Vbeta and 13 Jbeta primers. Sequencing was performed with immunoSEQ multiplex PCR; in TCRdb, only in-frame clones are kept and a portion is missing. The table includes tens of thousands of clones, roughly four fifths detected once. The source material was PBMCs. All receptors derive from a man younger than 30 in good health and CMV-seronegative.

The chain carries TRBV28 and TRBJ1-1; D not resolved. V was trimmed by 6 bases and J by 1 base, leaving 15 bases between them. The CDR3 covers 15 residues. Germline V gene data show CDR1 as MDHEN and CDR2 as SYDVKM. Here the CDR3 DNA reads TGTGCCAGCAGGATTAACCGAGGCTGGAACACTGAAGCTTTCTTT. It encodes CASRINRGWNTEAFF.

In this sample, this clone turned up once. The rearrangement links TRBV7-2 to TRBJ1-4, with TRBD1 as a possible D gene (6 bases). This CDR3 contains 15 residues. The germline V gene encodes CDR1 SGHTA and CDR2 FQGNSA. Deletions cut 1 base from V and 2 bases from J, with 8 bases between. The CDR3 bases are TGTGCCAGCAGCTTAGACAGGGCCACTAATGAAAAACTGTTTTTT. This encodes CASSLDRATNEKLFF.

There are a few counts of this clone. The chain employs TRBV6-1 and TRBJ1-1, with D possibly being TRBD1 (6 bases). Trimming removed 7 bases from V and 11 bases from J, with 20 bases in between. The CDR3 has 13 residues. CDR1 and CDR2 (germline): MNHNS, SASEGT. This CDR3 is CASTAPGGFGAFF. CDR3 nucleotide sequence: TGTGCCAGCACCGCCCCGGGGGGCTTTGGGGCTTTCTTT.

This chain links TRBV7-9 with TRBJ1-2, with D possibly TRBD1 on 6 matching bases. V lost 5 bases and J 0 bases, leaving 13 bases between the germline ends. Germline V gene lookup returns CDR1 SEHNR and CDR2 FQNEAQ (reference sequence). The CDR3 runs to 15 residues. The CDR3 nucleotides are TGTGCCAGCAGCCCGGGACAAGGCCCTAACTATGGCTACACCTTC. It yields the protein CASSPGQGPNYGYTF.

The V gene is TRBV7-3, the J gene TRBJ2-7, with D possibly TRBD1 on 6 matching bases. V was trimmed by 4 bases and J by 6 bases, leaving 13 bases between them. This CDR3 has 13 amino acids. CDR1 and CDR2 (germline): SGHTA, FQGTGA. This CDR3 reads CASSSNTGSEQYF. CDR3 coding DNA: TGTGCCAGCAGCTCAAACACAGGGAGCGAGCAGTACTTC.

The rearrangement uses TRBV30 and TRBJ1-5, with 12 positions matching TRBD1. The CDR3 runs to 15 residues. Germline CDR1 and CDR2: GTSNPN and SVGIG (reference sequence). Trimming removed 2 bases from V and 6 bases from J; junction bases left unmatched: 5. The CDR3 DNA is TGTGCCTGGAGTCCGGGACAGGGGGCCGGTCAGCCCCAGCATTTT. Translating it yields CAWSPGQGAGQPQHF.

This clone has just one count. This chain joins TRBV19 and TRBJ2-5; D is unclear. The ends were cut back, 5 bases at V and 9 bases at J, with 10 bases in the middle. CDR3 size: 11 residues. From germline, CDR1 is LNHDA and CDR2 SQIVND (reference sequence). CDR3 in amino acids: CASSLGQAQYF. CDR3 bases: TGTGCCAGTAGTTTAGGGCAGGCCCAGTACTTC.

This chain joins TRBV6-5 and TRBJ2-7; a possible D gene is TRBD1 (6 bases). The CDR3 length is 16 residues. V was clipped by 4 bases and J by 5 bases, with 21 bases between them. Germline CDR1 is MNHEY and CDR2 is SVGAGI. DNA for the CDR3: TGTGCCAGCAGTTCGTCCCACAGGGATAGTGTTGACGAGCAGTACTTC. Its protein is CASSSSHRDSVDEQYF.

In this sample, this clone turned up once. The rearrangement joins TRBV5-6 to TRBJ1-5; D is uncertain. CDR3 length equals 16 residues. Trimming took off 4 bases at V and 4 bases at J, with 18 bases between the two ends. Germline V gene data show CDR1 as SGHDT and CDR2 as YYEEEE. This CDR3 reads CASSREKGEGNQPQHF. The CDR3, as DNA: TGTGCCAGCAGCCGAGAGAAAGGAGAAGGAAATCAGCCCCAGCATTTT.

Details on this clone: Compared with germline, one end of the junction differs, possibly owing to a read error. V is TRBV7-9 and J is TRBJ2-7, with 7 bases that match TRBD1. From germline, CDR1 is SEHNR and CDR2 FQNEAQ (reference sequence). This CDR3 contains 15 residues. The CDR3 loop reads CSSSYQTGVRYEQYF. The CDR3 DNA reads as TGTTCCAGCAGCTATCAAACAGGGGTTCGGTACGAGCAGTACTTC. The whole variable domain, filled in from reference TRBV7-9 and TRBJ2-7, reads DTGVSQNPRHKITKRGQNVTFRCDPISEHNRLYWYRQTLGQGPEFLTYFQNEAQLEKSRLLSDRFSAERPKGSFSTLEIQRTEQGDSAMYLCSSSYQTGVRYEQYFGPGTRLTVT.

The V call is TRBV5-1, the J call TRBJ2-3, with a weak D call TRBD2 (5 bases). The CDR3 is 15 residues long. Germline V lookup: CDR1 SGHRS, CDR2 YFSETQ. V was cut by 4 bases and J by 4 bases, with 16 bases left in between. CDR3 in amino acids: CASSRPTSGADTQYF. As DNA, the CDR3 is TGCGCCAGCAGCAGACCTACAAGCGGCGCAGATACGCAGTATTTT.

This chain connects TRBV4-3 to TRBJ2-2; 9 bases align to TRBD1. V was pared by 0 bases and J by 6 bases, with 17 bases of the junction left unmatched. CDR1 and CDR2 (germline): LGHNA, YSLEER. The CDR3 has 20 residues. The CDR3 sequence: CASSQEERYAWDRVPGELFF. The CDR3 nucleotides are TGCGCCAGCAGCCAAGAAGAGCGTTATGCTTGGGACAGGGTCCCCGGGGAGCTGTTTTTT.

This clone was seen just once. V gene TRBV7-9 combines with J gene TRBJ1-2; perhaps TRBD1 as D (6 bases). V dropped 3 bases and J dropped 2 bases, with 13 bases sitting between them. This CDR3 spans 15 amino acids. Germline CDR1 and CDR2: SEHNR and FQNEAQ (reference sequence). The CDR3 DNA follows: TGTGCCAGCAGCTTGTCGACAGGACTGAACTATGGCTACACCTTC. It yields the protein CASSLSTGLNYGYTF.

The V gene is TRBV9, the J gene TRBJ2-1; weak D call: TRBD2 (6 bases). This CDR3 spans 15 amino acids. Germline V gene sequence: CDR1 SGDLS, CDR2 YYNGEE. V lost 0 bases, J lost 9 bases, and 16 bases lay in between. CDR3 protein: CASSVVPASATEQFF. CDR3 bases: TGTGCCAGCAGCGTAGTCCCAGCTAGCGCGACTGAGCAGTTCTTC.

The chain carries TRBV28 and TRBJ1-5; TRBD1 aligns across 9 bases. The CDR3 is 18 amino acids. CDR1 is MDHEN and CDR2 is SYDVKM in the germline V gene. J lost 2 bases, V lost 6 bases, and 14 bases had no gene match. The CDR3 region has the DNA TGTGCCAGCAGCCACCCCCGGGACAGGGTCTTCCGCAATCAGCCCCAGCATTTT. It codes for CASSHPRDRVFRNQPQHF.

This clone showed up just a few times. This chain links TRBV6-1 with TRBJ1-1; D remains unclear. Per the germline V gene, CDR1 is MNHNS and CDR2 is SASEGT. Trimming left V 4 bases short and J 6 bases short, with 18 bases between. The CDR3 extends over 15 amino acids. The CDR3 coding sequence is TGTGCCAGCAGTGCTCGGACTGCTTGGTCCCCTGAAGCTTTCTTT. Translation gives CASSARTAWSPEAFF.

This chain uses TRBV5-1 with TRBJ1-2, with 10 bases that match TRBD1. This CDR3 has 17 residues. V was clipped by 3 bases and J by 2 bases; unmatched bases: 10. The germline V gene encodes CDR1 SGHRS and CDR2 YFSETQ. Written as DNA, the CDR3 is TGCGCCAGCAGCTCTTCCGGGACAGGGGTGTTGAACTATGGCTACACCTTC. Amino acid sequence: CASSSSGTGVLNYGYTF. Full variable domain (remainder filled in from reference TRBV5-1 and TRBJ1-2): KAGVTQTPRYLIKTRGQQVTLSCSPISGHRSVSWYQQTPGQGLQFLFEYFSETQRNKGNFPGRFSGRQFSNSRSEMNVSTLELGDSALYLCASSSSGTGVLNYGYTFGSGTRLTVV.

This clone was recorded only once. V usage is TRBV5-1 and J usage is TRBJ1-1; D is unresolved. The V gene lost 3 bases and the J gene lost 0 bases, with 6 bases spanning the gap. This CDR3 spans 13 amino acids. CDR1 is SGHRS, CDR2 YFSETQ, per germline. CDR3 sequence (DNA): TGCGCCAGCAGCTCGGGGATGAACACTGAAGCTTTCTTT. It translates to CASSSGMNTEAFF.

The J gene is TRBJ2-1, the V gene TRBV7-8, with D possibly TRBD1 on 6 matching bases. The V gene lost 4 bases and the J gene lost 0 bases, with 16 bases spanning the gap. The CDR3 consists of 17 residues. In germline, CDR1 is SGHVS, CDR2 FQNEAQ. The DNA of the CDR3 is TGTGCCAGCAGCTGGAGACCCGCAGGGGTCTCCTACAATGAGCAGTTCTTC. Translation: CASSWRPAGVSYNEQFF.

The chain links TRBV5-1 to TRBJ2-6, with D possibly being TRBD1 (5 bases). CDR3 size: 14 residues. Trimming stripped 5 bases from V and 1 base from J, with 7 bases between. Germline CDR1 SGHRS, CDR2 YFSETQ. CDR3 protein: CASSSGSGANVLTF. The CDR3 DNA reads as TGCGCCAGCAGTTCAGGGTCTGGGGCCAACGTCCTGACTTTC.

This rearrangement joins TRBV7-2 to TRBJ2-4; 8 bases fit TRBD1. This CDR3 has 13 amino acids. Germline V CDR1 and CDR2: SGHTA, FQGNSA. V shed 4 bases, J shed 12 bases, and the junction held 8 bases outside the gene matches. CDR3 DNA sequence: TGTGCCAGCAGCTCAACCGGGACAGGAGCTCAGTACTTC. Translated: CASSSTGTGAQYF. The full variable domain, with the rest looked up from reference TRBV7-2 and TRBJ2-4, is GAGVSQSPSNKVTEKGKDVELRCDPISGHTALYWYRQSLGQGLEFLIYFQGNSAPDKSGLPSDRFSAERTGGSVSTLTIQRTQQEDSAVYLCASSSTGTGAQYFGAGTRLSVL.

V gene TRBV19 combines with J gene TRBJ1-2, with D possibly matching TRBD1 (5 bases). The ends were cut back, 7 bases at V and 4 bases at J, with 22 bases in the middle. Germline V gene data show CDR1 as LNHDA and CDR2 as SQIVND (reference sequence). CDR3 length: 16 residues. CDR3 nucleotides: TGTGCCAGTACCTCAAGGGAGGACATTAAGAGCTATGGCTACACCTTC. Protein: CASTSREDIKSYGYTF.

V usage is TRBV30 and J usage is TRBJ1-1; 9 nucleotides line up with TRBD1. This CDR3 is 13 amino acids long. Unmatched junction bases numbered 6, after V lost 5 bases and J lost 5 bases. The V gene's germline CDR1 is GTSNPN and CDR2 SVGIG (reference sequence). The CDR3: CAWRDRVGTEAFF. The CDR3, as DNA: TGTGCCTGGCGGGACAGGGTAGGGACTGAAGCTTTCTTT.

The chain has TRBV14 and TRBJ2-1; maybe TRBD2 (5 bases). V dropped 0 bases and J dropped 4 bases, with 13 bases sitting between them. This CDR3 comprises 16 residues. The V gene's germline CDR1 is SGHDN and CDR2 FVKESK. The CDR3 loop reads CASSQEGRKVYNEQFF. The CDR3 DNA reads as TGTGCCAGCAGCCAAGAGGGGAGAAAAGTTTACAATGAGCAGTTCTTC.

This clone is a singleton in its sample. The V call is TRBV28, the J call TRBJ1-3; the match to TRBD1 covers 12 bases. The V and J ends lost 2 bases and 4 bases, in that order; junction bases with no gene match: 3. This CDR3 is built from 16 residues. Germline-derived CDR1 and CDR2 are MDHEN and SYDVKM. The CDR3 coding sequence is TGTGCCAGCAGTTTACCGGGACAGGGGGCGGGAAACACCATATATTTT. Protein: CASSLPGQGAGNTIYF.

The gene calls are TRBV19 and TRBJ2-3, with D perhaps TRBD2 (5 bases). This CDR3 region has 13 residues. CDR1 is LNHDA and CDR2 is SQIVND in the germline V gene (reference sequence). V was cut by 4 bases and J by 3 bases, with 8 bases left in between. The CDR3 here is CASSRPGTDTQYF. The CDR3 region has the DNA TGTGCCAGTAGTAGGCCGGGAACAGATACGCAGTATTTT.

This clone was detected only once. The CDR3 coding sequence is TGTGCCAGCAGTGAGTACGGGGTCCAGGCCGGGGAGCTGTTTTTT. Amino acid sequence: CASSEYGVQAGELFF. The chain carries TRBV25-1 and TRBJ2-2; perhaps TRBD2 as D (5 bases). The CDR3 is made up of 15 amino acids. V was shortened by 3 bases and J by 6 bases, with 14 bases between the two germline ends. The germline gives CDR1 MGHDK, CDR2 SYGVNS.

The chain uses TRBV19 and TRBJ1-5; TRBD1 matches at 8 bases. This CDR3 comprises 13 residues. CDR1 is LNHDA and CDR2 is SQIVND in the germline V gene (reference sequence). Germline trimming cut 8 bases from V and 4 bases from J; bases unmatched to any gene: 4. CDR3 coding DNA: TGTGCCAGTTCGGACAGGGAGAATCAGCCCCAGCATTTT. Encoded protein: CASSDRENQPQHF.

This rearrangement joins TRBV7-9 to TRBJ2-5; weak D call: TRBD1 (6 bases). The V gene's germline CDR1 is SEHNR and CDR2 FQNEAQ (reference sequence). The CDR3 is 14 residues long. Between the trimmed V and J ends, which lost 5 bases and 6 bases, there was a span of 16 bases. The CDR3 loop is CASSLMGQGQTQYF. CDR3 nucleotide sequence: TGTGCCAGCAGCCTGATGGGTCAGGGGCAGACCCAGTACTTC.

The rearrangement uses TRBV13 and TRBJ2-3, with 8 bases fitting TRBD2. V lost 5 bases, J lost 6 bases, and 4 bases stayed unmatched. In germline, CDR1 is PRHDT, CDR2 FYEKMQ (reference sequence). The CDR3 totals 13 residues. This chain's CDR3 is CASSAGGADTQYF. In nucleotides, the CDR3 is TGTGCCAGCAGCGCCGGGGGGGCCGATACGCAGTATTTT.